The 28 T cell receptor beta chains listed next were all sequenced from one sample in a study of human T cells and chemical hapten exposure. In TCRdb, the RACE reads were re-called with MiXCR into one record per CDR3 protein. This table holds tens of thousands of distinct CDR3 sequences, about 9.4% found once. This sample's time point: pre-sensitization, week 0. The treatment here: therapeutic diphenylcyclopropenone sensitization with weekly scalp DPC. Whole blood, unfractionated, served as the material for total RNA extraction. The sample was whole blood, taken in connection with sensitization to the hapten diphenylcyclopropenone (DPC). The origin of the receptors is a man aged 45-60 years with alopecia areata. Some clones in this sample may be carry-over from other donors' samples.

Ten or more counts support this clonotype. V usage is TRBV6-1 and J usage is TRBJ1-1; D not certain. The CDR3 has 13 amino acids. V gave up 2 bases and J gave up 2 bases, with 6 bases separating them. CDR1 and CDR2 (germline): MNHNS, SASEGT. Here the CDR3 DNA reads TGTGCCAGCAGTGAAAAGGCCAACACTGAAGCTTTCTTT. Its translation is CASSEKANTEAFF.

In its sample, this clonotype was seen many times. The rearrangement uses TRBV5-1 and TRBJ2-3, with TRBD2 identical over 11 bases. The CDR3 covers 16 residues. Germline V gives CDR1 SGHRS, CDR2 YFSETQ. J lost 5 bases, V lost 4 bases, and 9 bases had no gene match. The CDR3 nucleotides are TGCGCCAGCAGCGGATTACTAGCGGGAGTTGGAGATACGCAGTATTTT. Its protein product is CASSGLLAGVGDTQYF.

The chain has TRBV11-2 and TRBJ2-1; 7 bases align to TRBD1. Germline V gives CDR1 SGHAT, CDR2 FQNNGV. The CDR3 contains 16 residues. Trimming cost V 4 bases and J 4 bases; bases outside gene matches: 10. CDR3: CASSSRFETGYNEQFF. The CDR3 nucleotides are TGTGCCAGCAGCTCTCGGTTTGAGACAGGGTACAATGAGCAGTTCTTC. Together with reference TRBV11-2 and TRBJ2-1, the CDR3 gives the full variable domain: EAGVAQSPRYKIIEKRQSVAFWCNPISGHATLYWYQQILGQGPKLLIQFQNNGVVDDSQLPKDRFSAERLKGVDSTLKIQPAKLEDSAVYLCASSSRFETGYNEQFFGPGTRLTVL.

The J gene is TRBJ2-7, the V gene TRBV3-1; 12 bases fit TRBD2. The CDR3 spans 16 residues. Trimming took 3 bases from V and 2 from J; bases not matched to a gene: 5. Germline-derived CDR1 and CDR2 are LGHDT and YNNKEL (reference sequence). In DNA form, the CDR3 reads TGTGCCAGCAGCCATTCTAGCGGGAGGGGAACCTACGAGCAGTACTTC. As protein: CASSHSSGRGTYEQYF.

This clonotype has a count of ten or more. In nucleotides, the CDR3 is TGTGCCAGCAGCCAAGGAGTCCTAGCGGGAATCCAAGAGACCCAGTACTTC. Protein sequence: CASSQGVLAGIQETQYF. V gene TRBV3-1 combines with J gene TRBJ2-5, with 9 bases aligning to TRBD2. Germline lookup yields CDR1 LGHDT and CDR2 YNNKEL (reference sequence). Losses at the gene ends were 1 base for V and 1 base for J; bases not matched to a gene: 7. The CDR3 contains 17 residues.

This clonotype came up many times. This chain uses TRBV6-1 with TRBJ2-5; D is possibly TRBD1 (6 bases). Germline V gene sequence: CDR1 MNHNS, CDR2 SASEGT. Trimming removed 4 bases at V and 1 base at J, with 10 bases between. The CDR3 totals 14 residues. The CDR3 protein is CASSVTGTQETQYF. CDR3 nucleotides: TGTGCCAGCAGTGTTACAGGGACCCAAGAGACCCAGTACTTC.

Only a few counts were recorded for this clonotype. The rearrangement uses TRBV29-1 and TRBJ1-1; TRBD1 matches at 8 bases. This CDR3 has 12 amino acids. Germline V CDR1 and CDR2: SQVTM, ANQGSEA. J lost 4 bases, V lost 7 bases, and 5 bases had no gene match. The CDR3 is CSAEDRVTEAFF. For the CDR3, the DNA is TGCAGCGCAGAGGACAGGGTCACTGAAGCTTTCTTT.

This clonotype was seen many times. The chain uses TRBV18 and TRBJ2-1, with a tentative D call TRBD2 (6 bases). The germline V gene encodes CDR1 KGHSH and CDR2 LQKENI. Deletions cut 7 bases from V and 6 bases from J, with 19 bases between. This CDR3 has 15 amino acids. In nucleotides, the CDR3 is TGTGCCAGCTATCCTCGCGGGGACCAATCCAATGAGCAGTTCTTC. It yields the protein CASYPRGDQSNEQFF.

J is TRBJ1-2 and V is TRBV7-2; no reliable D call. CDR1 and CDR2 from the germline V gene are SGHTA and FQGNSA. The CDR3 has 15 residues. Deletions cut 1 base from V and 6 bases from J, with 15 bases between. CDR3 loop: CASSLDSPDFDGYTF. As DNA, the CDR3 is TGTGCCAGCAGCTTAGACTCCCCGGACTTCGATGGCTACACCTTC.

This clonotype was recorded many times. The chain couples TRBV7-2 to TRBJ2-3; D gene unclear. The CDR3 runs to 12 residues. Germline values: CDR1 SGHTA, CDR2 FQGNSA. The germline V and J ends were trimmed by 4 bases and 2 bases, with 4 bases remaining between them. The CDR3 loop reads CASSSYTDTQYF. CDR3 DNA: TGTGCCAGCAGCTCCTACACAGATACGCAGTATTTT.

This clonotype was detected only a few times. The CDR3 here is CASSSGGDEQFF. The DNA for the CDR3 is TGTGCCAGCAGCTCGGGGGGCGATGAGCAGTTCTTC. The chain has TRBV7-9 and TRBJ2-1; a possible D gene is TRBD2 (7 bases). CDR1 SEHNR and CDR2 FQNEAQ come from the germline V gene (reference sequence). With 4 bases removed from V and 8 bases from J, the gap between germline ends came to 9 bases. This CDR3 is built from 12 residues.

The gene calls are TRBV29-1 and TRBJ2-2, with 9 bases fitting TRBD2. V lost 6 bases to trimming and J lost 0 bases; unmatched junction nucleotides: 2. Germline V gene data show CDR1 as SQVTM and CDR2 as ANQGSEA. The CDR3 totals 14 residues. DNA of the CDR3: TGCAGCGTCGGACTAGCGTCGAACACCGGGGAGCTGTTTTTT. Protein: CSVGLASNTGELFF.

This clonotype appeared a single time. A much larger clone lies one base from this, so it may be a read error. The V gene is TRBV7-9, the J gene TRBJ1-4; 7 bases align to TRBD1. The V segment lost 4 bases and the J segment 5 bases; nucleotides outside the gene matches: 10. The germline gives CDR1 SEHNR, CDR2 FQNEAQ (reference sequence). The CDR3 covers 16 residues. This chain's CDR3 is CASSSTTGAGNEKLFF. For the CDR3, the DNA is TGTGCCAGCAGCTCTACCACAGGGGCGGGCAATGAAAAACTGTTTTTT.

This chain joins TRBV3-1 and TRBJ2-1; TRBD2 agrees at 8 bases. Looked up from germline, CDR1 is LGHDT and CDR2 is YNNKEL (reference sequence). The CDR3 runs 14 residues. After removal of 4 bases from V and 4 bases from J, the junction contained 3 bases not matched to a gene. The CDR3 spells CASSPLAAYNEQFF. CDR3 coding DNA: TGTGCCAGCAGCCCACTAGCGGCTTACAATGAGCAGTTCTTC.

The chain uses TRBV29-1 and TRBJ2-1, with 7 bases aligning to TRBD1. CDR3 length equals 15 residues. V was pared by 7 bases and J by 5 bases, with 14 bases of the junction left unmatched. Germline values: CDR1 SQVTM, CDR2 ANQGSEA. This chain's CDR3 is CSAEGIMDRHNEQFF. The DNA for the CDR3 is TGCAGCGCCGAAGGGATTATGGACAGGCACAATGAGCAGTTCTTC.

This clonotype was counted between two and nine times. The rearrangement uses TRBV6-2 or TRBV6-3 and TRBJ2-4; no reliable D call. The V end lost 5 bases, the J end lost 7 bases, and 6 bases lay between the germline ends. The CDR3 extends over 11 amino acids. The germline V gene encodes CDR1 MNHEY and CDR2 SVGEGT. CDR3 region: CASSVWNIQYF. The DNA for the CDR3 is TGTGCCAGCAGTGTCTGGAACATTCAGTACTTC.

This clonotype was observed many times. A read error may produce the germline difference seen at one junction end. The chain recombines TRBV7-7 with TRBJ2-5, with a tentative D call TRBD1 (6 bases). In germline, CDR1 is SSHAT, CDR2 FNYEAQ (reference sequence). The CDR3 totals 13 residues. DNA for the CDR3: TGTGCTAGCAGCCGGACAGAACAAGAGACCCAGTACTTC. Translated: CASSRTEQETQYF.

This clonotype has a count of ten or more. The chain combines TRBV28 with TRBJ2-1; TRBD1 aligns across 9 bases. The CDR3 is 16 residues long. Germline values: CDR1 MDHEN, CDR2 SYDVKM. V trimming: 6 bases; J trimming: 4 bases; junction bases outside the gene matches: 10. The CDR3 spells CASSPTPTGGYNEQFF. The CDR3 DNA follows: TGTGCCAGCAGCCCTACTCCGACAGGGGGGTACAATGAGCAGTTCTTC.

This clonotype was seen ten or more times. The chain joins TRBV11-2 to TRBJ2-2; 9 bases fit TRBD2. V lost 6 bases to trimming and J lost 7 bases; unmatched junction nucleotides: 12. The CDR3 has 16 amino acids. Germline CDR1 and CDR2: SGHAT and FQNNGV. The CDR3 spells CASRPEVAGVSGELFF. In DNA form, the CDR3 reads TGTGCCAGCAGACCGGAGGTAGCGGGAGTTAGCGGGGAGCTGTTTTTT.

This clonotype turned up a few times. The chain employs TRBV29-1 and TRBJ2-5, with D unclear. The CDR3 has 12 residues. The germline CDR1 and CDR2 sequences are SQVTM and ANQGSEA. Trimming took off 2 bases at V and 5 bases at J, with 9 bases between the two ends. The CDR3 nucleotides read TGCAGCGTTGAAAAAGGGATGGAGACCCAGTACTTC. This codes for CSVEKGMETQYF.

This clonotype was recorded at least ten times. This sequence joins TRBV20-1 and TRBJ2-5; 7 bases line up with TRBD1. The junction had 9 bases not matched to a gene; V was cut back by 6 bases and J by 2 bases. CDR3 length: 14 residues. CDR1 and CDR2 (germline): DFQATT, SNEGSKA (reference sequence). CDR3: CSARSPQGQETQYF. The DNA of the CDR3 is TGCAGTGCAAGGTCTCCACAGGGGCAAGAGACCCAGTACTTC.

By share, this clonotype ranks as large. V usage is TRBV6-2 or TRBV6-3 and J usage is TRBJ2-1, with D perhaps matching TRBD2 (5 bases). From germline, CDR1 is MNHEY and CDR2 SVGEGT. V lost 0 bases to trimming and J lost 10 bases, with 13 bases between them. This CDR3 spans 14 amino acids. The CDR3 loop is CASSYSISSREQFF. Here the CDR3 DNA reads TGTGCCAGCAGTTACTCGATTTCTAGCCGGGAGCAGTTCTTC.

DNA for the CDR3: TGTGCCAGCAGTTCCGACGATCCGGGACAGAGCACAGATACGCAGTATTTT. Translation: CASSSDDPGQSTDTQYF. This chain uses TRBV7-9 with TRBJ2-3; 7 bases are a match to TRBD1. This CDR3 region has 17 residues. Germline V lookup: CDR1 SEHNR, CDR2 FQNEAQ (reference sequence). The ends lost 6 bases at V and 0 bases at J; junction bases unmatched: 12.

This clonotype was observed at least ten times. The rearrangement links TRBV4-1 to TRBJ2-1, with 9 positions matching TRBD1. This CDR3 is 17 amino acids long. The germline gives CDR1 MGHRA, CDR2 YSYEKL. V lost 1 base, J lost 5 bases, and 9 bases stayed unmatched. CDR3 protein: CASSQGKGGQGDNEQFF. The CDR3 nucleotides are TGCGCCAGCAGCCAAGGGAAAGGGGGACAGGGTGACAATGAGCAGTTCTTC.

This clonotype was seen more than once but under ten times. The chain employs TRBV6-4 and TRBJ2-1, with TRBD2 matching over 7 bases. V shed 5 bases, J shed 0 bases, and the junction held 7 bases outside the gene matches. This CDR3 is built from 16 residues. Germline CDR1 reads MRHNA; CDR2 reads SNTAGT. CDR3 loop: CASSKAGPSSYNEQFF. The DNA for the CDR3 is TGTGCCAGCAGTAAAGCGGGACCGAGCTCCTACAATGAGCAGTTCTTC.

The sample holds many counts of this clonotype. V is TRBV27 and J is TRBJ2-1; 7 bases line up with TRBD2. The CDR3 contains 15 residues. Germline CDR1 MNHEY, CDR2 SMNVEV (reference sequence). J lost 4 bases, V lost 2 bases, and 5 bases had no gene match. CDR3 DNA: TGTGCCAGCAGTTTAAGAGGACTAGGGTACAATGAGCAGTTCTTC. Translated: CASSLRGLGYNEQFF.

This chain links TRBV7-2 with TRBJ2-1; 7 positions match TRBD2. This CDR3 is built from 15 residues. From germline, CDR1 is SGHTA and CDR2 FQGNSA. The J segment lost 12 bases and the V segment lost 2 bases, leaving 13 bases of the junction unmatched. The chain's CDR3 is CASSLTRELSIGQFF. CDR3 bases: TGTGCCAGCAGCTTAACGCGGGAGCTCTCAATTGGGCAGTTCTTC.

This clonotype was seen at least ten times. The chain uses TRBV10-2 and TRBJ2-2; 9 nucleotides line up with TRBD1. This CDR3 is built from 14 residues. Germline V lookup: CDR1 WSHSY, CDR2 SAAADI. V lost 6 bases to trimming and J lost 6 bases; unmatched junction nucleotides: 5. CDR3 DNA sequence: TGCGCCAGCAGGGGGACAGGGTACGCCGGGGAGCTGTTTTTT. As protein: CASRGTGYAGELFF.